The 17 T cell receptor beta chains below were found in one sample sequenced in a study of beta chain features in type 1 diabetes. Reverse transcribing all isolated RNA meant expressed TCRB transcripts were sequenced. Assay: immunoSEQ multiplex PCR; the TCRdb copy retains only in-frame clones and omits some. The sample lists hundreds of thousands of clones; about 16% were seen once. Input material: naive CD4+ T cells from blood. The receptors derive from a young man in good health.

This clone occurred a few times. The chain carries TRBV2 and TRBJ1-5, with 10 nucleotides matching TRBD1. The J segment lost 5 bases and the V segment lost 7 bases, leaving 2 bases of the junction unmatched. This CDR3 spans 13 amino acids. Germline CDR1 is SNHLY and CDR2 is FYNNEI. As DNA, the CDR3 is TGTGCCAGCACAGGGACAGGGGATCAGCCCCAGCATTTT. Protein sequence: CASTGTGDQPQHF.

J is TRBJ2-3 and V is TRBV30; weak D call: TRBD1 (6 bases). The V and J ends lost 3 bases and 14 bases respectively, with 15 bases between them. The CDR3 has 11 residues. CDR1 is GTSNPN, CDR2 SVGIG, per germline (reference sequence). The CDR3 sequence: CAWSTGIDWYF. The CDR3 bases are TGTGCCTGGAGCACAGGGATCGACTGGTATTTT.

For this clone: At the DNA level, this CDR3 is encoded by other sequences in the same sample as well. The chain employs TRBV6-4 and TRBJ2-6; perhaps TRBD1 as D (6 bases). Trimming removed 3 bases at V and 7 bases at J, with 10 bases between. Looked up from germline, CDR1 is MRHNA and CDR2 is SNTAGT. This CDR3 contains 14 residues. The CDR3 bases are TGTGCCAGCAGTGAAATGACAGGAGCCAACGTCCTGACTTTC. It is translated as CASSEMTGANVLTF.

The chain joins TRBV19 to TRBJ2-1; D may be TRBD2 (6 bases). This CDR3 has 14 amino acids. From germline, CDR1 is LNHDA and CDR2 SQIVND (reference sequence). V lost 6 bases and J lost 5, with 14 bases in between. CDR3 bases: TGTGCCAGTAGCCCGGGACTCGAAAACAATGAGCAGTTCTTC. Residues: CASSPGLENNEQFF.

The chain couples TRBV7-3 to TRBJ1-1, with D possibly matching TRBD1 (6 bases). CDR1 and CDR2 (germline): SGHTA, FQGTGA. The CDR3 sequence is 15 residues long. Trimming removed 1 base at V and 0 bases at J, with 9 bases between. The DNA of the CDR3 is TGTGCCAGCAGCTTAAGGGCAGGGGTGAACACTGAAGCTTTCTTT. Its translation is CASSLRAGVNTEAFF.

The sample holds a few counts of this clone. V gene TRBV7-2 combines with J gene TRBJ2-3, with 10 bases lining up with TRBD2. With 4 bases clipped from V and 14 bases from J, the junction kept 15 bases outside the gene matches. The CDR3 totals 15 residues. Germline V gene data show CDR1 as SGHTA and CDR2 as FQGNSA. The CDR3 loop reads CASSSRTSGVIRLYF. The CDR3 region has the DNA TGTGCCAGCAGCTCTAGGACTAGCGGAGTAATACGACTGTATTTT.

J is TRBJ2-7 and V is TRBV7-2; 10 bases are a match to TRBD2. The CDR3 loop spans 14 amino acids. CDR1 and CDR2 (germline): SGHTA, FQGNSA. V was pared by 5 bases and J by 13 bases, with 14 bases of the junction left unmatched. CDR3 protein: CASSVNGLAGVSYF. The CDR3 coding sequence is TGTGCCAGCAGCGTCAACGGCCTAGCGGGAGTATCATACTTC.

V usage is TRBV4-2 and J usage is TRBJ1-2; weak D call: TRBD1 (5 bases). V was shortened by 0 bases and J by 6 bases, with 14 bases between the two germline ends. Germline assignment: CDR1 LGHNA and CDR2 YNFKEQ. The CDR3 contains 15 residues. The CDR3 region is CASSQDRTGRDGYTF. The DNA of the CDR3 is TGTGCCAGCAGCCAAGATCGAACGGGGCGCGATGGCTACACCTTC.

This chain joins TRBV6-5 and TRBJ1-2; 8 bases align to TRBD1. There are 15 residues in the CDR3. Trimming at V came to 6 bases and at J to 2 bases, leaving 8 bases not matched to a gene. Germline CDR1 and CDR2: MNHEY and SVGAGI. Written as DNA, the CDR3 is TGTGCCAGCAGCAATGGACAGGGAGGCAACTATGGCTACACCTTC. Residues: CASSNGQGGNYGYTF.

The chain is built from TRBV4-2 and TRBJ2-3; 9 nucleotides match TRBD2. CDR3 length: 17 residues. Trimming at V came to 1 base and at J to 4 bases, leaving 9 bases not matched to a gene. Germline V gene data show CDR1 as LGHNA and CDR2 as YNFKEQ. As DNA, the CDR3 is TGTGCCAGCAGCCAAGCTTTAGAAGCGGGGGGAGCAGATACGCAGTATTTT. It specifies CASSQALEAGGADTQYF.

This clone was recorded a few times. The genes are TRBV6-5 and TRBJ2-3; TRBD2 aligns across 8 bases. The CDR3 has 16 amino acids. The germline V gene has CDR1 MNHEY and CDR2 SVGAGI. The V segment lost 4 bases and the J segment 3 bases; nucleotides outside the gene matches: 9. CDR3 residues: CASSSGLAGVTDTQYF. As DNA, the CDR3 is TGTGCCAGCAGTTCTGGACTAGCCGGAGTGACAGATACGCAGTATTTT.

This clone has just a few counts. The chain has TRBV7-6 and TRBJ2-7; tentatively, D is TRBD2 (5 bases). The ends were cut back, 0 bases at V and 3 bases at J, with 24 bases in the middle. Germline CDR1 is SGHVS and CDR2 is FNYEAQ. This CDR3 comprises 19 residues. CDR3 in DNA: TGTGCCAGCAGCTTAGCGCTAATTCCCTCCGGGATCTCGGTCTACGAGCAGTACTTC. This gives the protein CASSLALIPSGISVYEQYF.

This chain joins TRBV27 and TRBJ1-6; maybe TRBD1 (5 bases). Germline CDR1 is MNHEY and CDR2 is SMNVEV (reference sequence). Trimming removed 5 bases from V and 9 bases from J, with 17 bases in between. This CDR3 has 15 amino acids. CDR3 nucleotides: TGTGCCAGCAGTCCGCAGGGCCTGCGGGGTTCACCCCTCCACTTT. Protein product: CASSPQGLRGSPLHF.

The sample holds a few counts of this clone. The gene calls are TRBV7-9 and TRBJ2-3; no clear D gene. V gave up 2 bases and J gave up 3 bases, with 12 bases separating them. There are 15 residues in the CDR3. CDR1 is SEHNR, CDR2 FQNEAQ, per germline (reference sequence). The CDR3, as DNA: TGTGCCAGCAGCTTACTCGGTGCTGCGACAGATACGCAGTATTTT. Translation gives CASSLLGAATDTQYF.

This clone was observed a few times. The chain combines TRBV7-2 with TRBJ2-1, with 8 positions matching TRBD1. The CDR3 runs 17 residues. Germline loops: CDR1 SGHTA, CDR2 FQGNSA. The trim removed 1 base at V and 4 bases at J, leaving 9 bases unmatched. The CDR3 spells CASSLGYRGQVYNEQFF. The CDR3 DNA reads TGTGCCAGCAGCTTAGGGTATCGGGGACAGGTTTACAATGAGCAGTTCTTC.

The CDR3 DNA reads as TGTGCCAGCAGTCGGGACAGACATACGCAGTATTTT. Encoded protein: CASSRDRHTQYF. J is TRBJ2-3 and V is TRBV2; 7 bases match TRBD1. This CDR3 is built from 12 residues. The V gene end was trimmed by 5 bases and the J gene end by 7 bases; junction bases not matched to a gene: 3. From germline, CDR1 is SNHLY and CDR2 FYNNEI.

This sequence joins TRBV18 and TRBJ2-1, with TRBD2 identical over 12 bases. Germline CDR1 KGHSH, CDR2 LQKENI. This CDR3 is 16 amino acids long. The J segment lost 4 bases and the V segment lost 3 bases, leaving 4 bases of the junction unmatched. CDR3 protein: CASSPWTSGTYNEQFF. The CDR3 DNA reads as TGTGCCAGCTCACCCTGGACTAGCGGGACTTACAATGAGCAGTTCTTC. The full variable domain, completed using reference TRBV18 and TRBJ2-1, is NAGVMQNPRHLVRRRGQEARLRCSPMKGHSHVYWYRQLPEEGLKFMVYLQKENIIDESGMPKERFSAEFPKEGPSILRIQQVVRGDSAAYFCASSPWTSGTYNEQFFGPGTRLTVL.